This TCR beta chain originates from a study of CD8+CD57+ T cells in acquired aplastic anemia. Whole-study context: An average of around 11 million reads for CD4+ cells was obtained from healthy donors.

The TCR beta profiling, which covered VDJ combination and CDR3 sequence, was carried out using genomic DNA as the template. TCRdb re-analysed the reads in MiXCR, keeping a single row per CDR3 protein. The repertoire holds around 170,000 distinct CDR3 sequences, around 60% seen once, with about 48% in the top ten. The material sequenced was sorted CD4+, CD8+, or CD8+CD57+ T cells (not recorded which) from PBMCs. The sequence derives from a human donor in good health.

As DNA, the CDR3 is TGCAGTGCTACAGGGGACGGCAATCAGCCCCAGCATTTT. Translating it yields CSATGDGNQPQHF. The genes are TRBV20-1 and TRBJ1-5; tentative D call: TRBD1 (6 bases). V lost 4 bases and J 2 bases, leaving 9 bases between the germline ends. From germline, CDR1 is DFQATT and CDR2 SNEGSKA (reference sequence). The CDR3 totals 13 residues.